This record concerns one TCR beta chain sequence. No antigen is known for it. The donor population consisted of healthy HIV-negative adults with no recent acute infections or vaccinations. Using immunoSEQ multiplex PCR, the repertoire was profiled, and TCRdb retains in-frame clones only, with some absent. The data hold approximately 1.5 million clones, with about 98.5% observed a single time. The data originate from a study of shared clonotypes between healthy human individuals. In the study overall: Donors were two women and three men aged 18 to 49. Researchers assigned three CD4 naive, three CD4 memory, two CD8 naive and one CD8 memory plate to each donor.

Findings and limits, study-wide: Collection of samples was limited to blood; tissue repertoires likely differ.

This CDR3 spans 15 amino acids. Per germline, CDR1 SGHNT and CDR2 YYREEE (reference sequence). V was trimmed by 0 bases and J by 8 bases, leaving 14 bases between them. This chain joins TRBV5-4 and TRBJ1-4, with D uncertain. Source material: naive CD4+ T cells sorted from blood. Sample subset: CD45RA+ positively selected. The receptor was isolated from a man aged 25 to 40 in good health. The CDR3 sequence: CASSLGRQSEEKLFF. The CDR3 DNA is TGTGCCAGCAGCTTGGGACGGCAGAGTGAAGAAAAACTGTTTTTT.